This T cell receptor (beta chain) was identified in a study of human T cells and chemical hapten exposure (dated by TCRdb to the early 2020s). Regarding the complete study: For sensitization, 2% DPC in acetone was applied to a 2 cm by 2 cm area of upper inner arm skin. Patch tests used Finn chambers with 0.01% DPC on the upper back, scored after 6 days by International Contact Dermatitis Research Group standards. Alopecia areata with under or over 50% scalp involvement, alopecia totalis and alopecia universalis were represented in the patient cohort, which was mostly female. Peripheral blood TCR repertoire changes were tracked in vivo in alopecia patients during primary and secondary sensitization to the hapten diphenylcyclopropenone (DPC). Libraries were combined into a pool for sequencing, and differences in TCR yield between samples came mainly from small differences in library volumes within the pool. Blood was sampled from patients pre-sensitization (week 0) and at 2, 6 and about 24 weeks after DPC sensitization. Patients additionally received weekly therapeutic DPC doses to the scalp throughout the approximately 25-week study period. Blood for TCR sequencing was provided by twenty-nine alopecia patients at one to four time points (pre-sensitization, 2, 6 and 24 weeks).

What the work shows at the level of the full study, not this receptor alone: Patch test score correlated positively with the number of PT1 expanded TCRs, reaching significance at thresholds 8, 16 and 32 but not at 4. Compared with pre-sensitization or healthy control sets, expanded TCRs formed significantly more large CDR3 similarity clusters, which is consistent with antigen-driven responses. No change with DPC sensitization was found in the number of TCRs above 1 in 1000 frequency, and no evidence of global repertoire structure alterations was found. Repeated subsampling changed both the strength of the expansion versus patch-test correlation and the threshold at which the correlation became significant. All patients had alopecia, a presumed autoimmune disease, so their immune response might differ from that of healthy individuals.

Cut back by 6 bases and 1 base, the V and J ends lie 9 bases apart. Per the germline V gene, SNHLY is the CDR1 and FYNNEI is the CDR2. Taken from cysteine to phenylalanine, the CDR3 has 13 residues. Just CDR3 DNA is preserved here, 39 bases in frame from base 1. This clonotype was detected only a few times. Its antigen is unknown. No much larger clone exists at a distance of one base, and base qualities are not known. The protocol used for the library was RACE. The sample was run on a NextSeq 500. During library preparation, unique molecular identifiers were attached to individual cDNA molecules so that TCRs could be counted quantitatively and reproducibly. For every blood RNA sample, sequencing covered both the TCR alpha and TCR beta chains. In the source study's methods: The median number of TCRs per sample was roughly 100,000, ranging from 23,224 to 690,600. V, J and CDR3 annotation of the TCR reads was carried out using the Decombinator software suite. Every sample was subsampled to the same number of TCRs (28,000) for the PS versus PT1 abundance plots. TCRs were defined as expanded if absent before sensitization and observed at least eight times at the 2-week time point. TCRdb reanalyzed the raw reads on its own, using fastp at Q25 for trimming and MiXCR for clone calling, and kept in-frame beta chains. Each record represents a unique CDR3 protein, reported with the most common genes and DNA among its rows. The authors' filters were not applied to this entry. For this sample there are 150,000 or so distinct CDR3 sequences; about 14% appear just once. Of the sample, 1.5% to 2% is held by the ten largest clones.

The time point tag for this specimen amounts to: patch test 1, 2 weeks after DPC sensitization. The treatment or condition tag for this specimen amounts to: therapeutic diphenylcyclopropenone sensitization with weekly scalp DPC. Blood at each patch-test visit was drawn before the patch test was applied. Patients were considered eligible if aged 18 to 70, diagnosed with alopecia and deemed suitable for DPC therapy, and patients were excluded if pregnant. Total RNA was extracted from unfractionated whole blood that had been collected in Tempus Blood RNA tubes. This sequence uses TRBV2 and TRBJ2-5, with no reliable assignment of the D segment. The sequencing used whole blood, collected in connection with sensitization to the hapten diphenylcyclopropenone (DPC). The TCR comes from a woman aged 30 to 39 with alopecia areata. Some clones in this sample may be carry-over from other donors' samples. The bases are TGTGCCAGCAGCCCGGACGGCCAAGAGACCCAGTACTTC. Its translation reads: CASSPDGQETQYF.